The sequence of this T cell receptor beta chain was determined in a study of T cells in Graves' hyperthyroidism and ophthalmopathy. In the study overall: Before any treatment, at initial diagnosis, peripheral blood was collected.

These patients, aged 18 to 65, had recently diagnosed hyperthyroidism lasting under 2 months. From roughly 10 ml of fresh peripheral blood, PBMCs were isolated. Amplification targeted TCR beta CDR3 regions from RNA transcripts. HTBI primers were the set used in a first-round RT-PCR of the TCR CDR3. TCRdb ran MiXCR on the multiplex PCR reads and lists one entry per CDR3 protein. The sample lists some 690,000 distinct CDR3 sequences; roughly a sixth were seen once. This clonotype turned up a few times. V was pared by 7 bases and J by 7 bases, with 4 bases of the junction left unmatched. The germline V gene encodes CDR1 SQVTM and CDR2 ANQGSEA. CDR3 length: 12 amino acids.

This sequence originates from a man in his fifties with Graves' hyperthyroidism. This chain links TRBV29-1 with TRBJ2-2; TRBD1 aligns across 9 bases. Material: blood. This chain's CDR3 is CSGDRVGGELFF. CDR3 bases: TGCAGCGGGGACAGGGTAGGCGGGGAGCTGTTTTTT.